Given below is one TCR beta chain in context. As yet, its antigen is unknown. The conserved phenylalanine or tryptophan normally closing the CDR3 is absent here, so this likely arose from a read error. These data are taken from a study of T cell repertoires in cytomegalovirus infection. TCRdb re-called the reads with MiXCR, one entry per CDR3 protein. This sample yields under 90,000 distinct CDR3 sequences, of which around half are seen a single time; over 90% belongs to the top ten. This CDR3 region has 14 residues. Germline values: CDR1 SGHVS, CDR2 FQNEAQ. The J gene is TRBJ2-7, the V gene TRBV7-8, with D perhaps given as TRBD1 or TRBD2 (6 bases each). Sequencing was performed on CD8+ T cells from cultured PBMCs, taken from culture after CMV antigen stimulation. The sequence derives from a human donor in good health (CMV status not recorded). Some clones in this sample may be carry-over from other donors' samples. The chain's CDR3 is CPSSWDTPSDEQYL. CDR3 DNA: TGTCCCAGCAGCTGGGACACACCTAGCGACGAGCAGTACCTC.